This T cell receptor beta chain appears in the sequencing data of a study of lymphopenia after photon versus proton radiotherapy. Study-wide results and caveats: After the lymphocyte nadir, photon-treated repertoires showed oligoclonal expansion, especially of CD8+ Temra cells. Only patients who died were analyzed for survival; proton advantage is unproven. In patients who died, overall survival fell as post-nadir TCR diversity dropped more.

The CDR3 sequence is 12 residues long. CDR1 is SQVTM, CDR2 ANQGSEA, per germline. V was cut by 4 bases and J by 1 base, with 8 bases left in between. Repertoires were generated with immunoSEQ multiplex PCR, while TCRdb's copy carries only in-frame clones and drops some. The sample lists thousands of clones, roughly four fifths occurring once. This clone was picked up one time. Its antigen is as yet unknown. Source: peripheral blood, taken from a patient treated with photon-based radiotherapy. This sequence originates from an elderly man with cholangiocarcinoma. V is TRBV29-1 and J is TRBJ2-7; D not resolved. CDR3 amino acids: CSVVGFSYEQYF. CDR3 nucleotides: TGCAGCGTTGTGGGTTTTTCCTACGAGCAGTACTTC.